These 22 T cell receptor beta chains came from one sample sequenced in a study of blood T cell repertoires in COVID-19. Sequencing used immunoSEQ multiplex PCR; TCRdb keeps in-frame clones, though not all of them. The repertoire holds 65,000 to 80,000 clones, with over 85% as singletons. The sample was peripheral blood. The receptor set was obtained from a human donor in a cohort sampled during active COVID-19.

This chain connects TRBV2 to TRBJ2-1; no clear D gene. Germline loops: CDR1 SNHLY, CDR2 FYNNEI. CDR3 size: 13 residues. V was cut by 6 bases and J by 5 bases, with 11 bases left in between. The CDR3 nucleotides read TGTGCCAGCAGGGCTGATACCCACAATGAGCAGTTCTTC. Its protein product is CASRADTHNEQFF.

This clone was observed a single time. DNA of the CDR3: TGTGCCACCAGTGCGATCGGACAAAGCTCCTACAATGAGCAGTTCTTC. Amino acid sequence: CATSAIGQSSYNEQFF. The chain couples TRBV24-1 to TRBJ2-1; a possible D gene is TRBD1 (5 bases). Germline V gives CDR1 KGHDR, CDR2 SFDVKD. This CDR3 contains 16 residues. The germline V and J ends were trimmed by 5 bases and 0 bases, with 13 bases remaining between them.

The V call is TRBV7-2, the J call TRBJ1-1; a weak D match, TRBD1 (6 bases). CDR3 length equals 13 residues. Trimming cost V 3 bases and J 11 bases, with 16 bases left between them. The germline CDR1 and CDR2 sequences are SGHTA and FQGNSA. The CDR3 loop is CASSLEGGGRAFF. CDR3 sequence (DNA): TGTGCCAGCAGCTTGGAAGGGGGGGGTCGGGCTTTCTTT.

The J gene is TRBJ2-5, the V gene TRBV5-1; 9 bases match TRBD1. The CDR3 consists of 14 residues. Germline V lookup: CDR1 SGHRS, CDR2 YFSETQ. V gave up 4 bases and J gave up 5 bases; unmatched junction bases: 6. The CDR3 is CASSGGQGWETQYF. The CDR3 DNA is TGCGCCAGCAGCGGGGGACAGGGTTGGGAGACCCAGTACTTC.

The genes are TRBV29-1 and TRBJ2-7, with 8 bases that match TRBD1. With 8 bases clipped from V and 6 bases from J, the junction kept 12 bases outside the gene matches. Germline V gene sequence: CDR1 SQVTM, CDR2 ANQGSEA. This CDR3 comprises 13 residues. CDR3 protein: CSTTLGQDGEQYF. In nucleotides, the CDR3 is TGCAGCACAACCCTGGGACAGGACGGCGAGCAGTACTTC.

The count of this clone is one. The V call is TRBV30, the J call TRBJ1-5, with D perhaps TRBD1 (5 bases). This CDR3 has 14 amino acids. Germline V gives CDR1 GTSNPN, CDR2 SVGIG (reference sequence). V lost 2 bases and J 6 bases, leaving 14 bases between the germline ends. This chain's CDR3 is CAWSRQGGSQPQHF. The DNA of the CDR3 is TGTGCCTGGAGTAGGCAGGGAGGGAGTCAGCCCCAGCATTTT.

This chain connects TRBV24-1 to TRBJ2-5; no reliable D call. This CDR3 is built from 15 residues. Germline assignment: CDR1 KGHDR and CDR2 SFDVKD. V was pared by 1 base and J by 0 bases, with 8 bases between. The CDR3 loop is CATSDLHSYQETQYF. The CDR3 DNA sequence: TGTGCCACCAGTGATTTACACAGTTACCAAGAGACCCAGTACTTC.

V gene TRBV28 combines with J gene TRBJ1-2; D is unresolved. The CDR3 length is 16 residues. CDR1 and CDR2 from the germline V gene are MDHEN and SYDVKM. V shed 6 bases and J shed 6 bases, with 23 bases lying between them. CDR3 residues: CASRNTRTPGIDGYTF. The DNA for the CDR3 is TGTGCCAGCAGAAATACTAGGACCCCAGGCATCGATGGCTACACCTTC.

This chain connects TRBV5-6 to TRBJ2-5, with D uncertain. V was cut by 1 base and J by 5 bases, with 3 bases left in between. The CDR3 extends over 11 amino acids. The V gene's germline CDR1 is SGHDT and CDR2 YYEEEE. The CDR3 region is CASSLSETQYF. The CDR3 nucleotides are TGTGCCAGCAGCTTGAGCGAGACCCAGTACTTC.

The chain uses TRBV5-1 and TRBJ2-2; 14 bases agree with TRBD2. Looked up from germline, CDR1 is SGHRS and CDR2 is YFSETQ. V trimming: 4 bases; J trimming: 4 bases; junction bases outside the gene matches: 9. The CDR3 contains 18 residues. The CDR3 DNA reads TGCGCCAGCAGCCCCGGACTAGCGGGAGGCCCGGGCACCGGGGAGCTGTTTTTT. Translated: CASSPGLAGGPGTGELFF.

CDR3 amino acids: CATSDAQGAVVEEQFF. The DNA of the CDR3 is TGTGCCACCAGTGATGCACAGGGGGCGGTTGTAGAAGAGCAGTTCTTC. The chain links TRBV24-1 to TRBJ2-1, with 9 bases that match TRBD1. With 3 bases clipped from V and 10 bases from J, the junction kept 12 bases outside the gene matches. Germline CDR1 KGHDR, CDR2 SFDVKD. The CDR3 runs 16 residues.

The chain joins TRBV7-9 to TRBJ2-1; possible D gene TRBD1, 5 bases. V lost 5 bases, J lost 6 bases, and 11 bases lay in between. CDR1 and CDR2 (germline): SEHNR, FQNEAQ (reference sequence). This CDR3 is 13 amino acids long. The CDR3 bases are TGTGCCAGCAGCCAGGGCTTGTCCAATGAGCAGTTCTTC. Translation: CASSQGLSNEQFF. The whole variable domain, filled in from reference TRBV7-9 and TRBJ2-1, reads DTGVSQNPRHKITKRGQNVTFRCDPISEHNRLYWYRQTLGQGPEFLTYFQNEAQLEKSRLLSDRFSAERPKGSFSTLEIQRTEQGDSAMYLCASSQGLSNEQFFGPGTRLTVL.

V and J are TRBV30 and TRBJ2-7, with TRBD2 matching 14 bases. V trimming: 3 bases; J trimming: 3 bases; junction bases outside the gene matches: 7. From germline, CDR1 is GTSNPN and CDR2 SVGIG (reference sequence). The CDR3 runs 16 residues. The CDR3 DNA reads TGTGCCTGGAGCTCGACTAGCGGGAGGGCCCTCTACGAGCAGTACTTC. It translates to CAWSSTSGRALYEQYF.

This rearrangement joins TRBV7-9 to TRBJ2-3; 10 bases match TRBD1. CDR1 is SEHNR and CDR2 is FQNEAQ in the germline V gene (reference sequence). J lost 0 bases, V lost 7 bases, and 13 bases had no gene match. The CDR3 runs 18 residues. For the CDR3, the DNA is TGTGCCAGCACCGAGGGGACAGGGGCCGGGAGAAGCACAGATACGCAGTATTTT. Translation: CASTEGTGAGRSTDTQYF.

The rearrangement uses TRBV4-3 and TRBJ2-2; D might be TRBD2 (6 bases). The CDR3 is made up of 16 amino acids. Trimming pared 0 bases from V and 3 bases from J, leaving 11 bases between. CDR1 and CDR2 from the germline V gene are LGHNA and YSLEER. CDR3 in amino acids: CASSQERDGYTGELFF. In DNA, the CDR3 is TGCGCCAGCAGCCAAGAGCGGGACGGGTACACCGGGGAGCTGTTTTTT.

The chain uses TRBV2 and TRBJ2-7; 10 nucleotides match TRBD1. Germline assignment: CDR1 SNHLY and CDR2 FYNNEI. The CDR3 loop spans 14 amino acids. V shed 7 bases, J shed 5 bases, and the junction held 8 bases outside the gene matches. CDR3 sequence: CASIRDRGGHEQYF. CDR3 sequence (DNA): TGTGCCAGCATCCGGGACAGGGGAGGCCACGAGCAGTACTTC.

The chain recombines TRBV2 with TRBJ2-2, with TRBD2 matching over 11 bases. Germline CDR1 reads SNHLY; CDR2 reads FYNNEI. The length of the CDR3 is 17 residues. Germline trimming cut 2 bases from V and 6 bases from J; bases unmatched to any gene: 8. The CDR3 sequence: CASSELVLAGGSGELFF. The CDR3 DNA follows: TGTGCCAGCAGTGAATTGGTGCTAGCGGGAGGATCCGGGGAGCTGTTTTTT.

The DNA of the CDR3 is TGTGCCAGCAGCGCAGACAGGGGTGGGTACGAGCAGTACTTC. It translates to CASSADRGGYEQYF. The gene calls are TRBV9 and TRBJ2-7; 8 positions match TRBD1. V lost 3 bases and J lost 4; bases outside the gene matches: 6. Germline assignment: CDR1 SGDLS and CDR2 YYNGEE. The CDR3 totals 14 residues.

The gene calls are TRBV4-3 and TRBJ2-7, with TRBD2 matching 12 bases. With V trimmed by 4 bases and J by 6 bases, 7 bases remained unmatched. This CDR3 has 15 residues. The germline CDR1 and CDR2 sequences are LGHNA and YSLEER. CDR3 sequence (DNA): TGCGCCAGCAGCCCTGGGACTAGCGGGCGGGTCGAGCAGTACTTC. This encodes CASSPGTSGRVEQYF.

The chain links TRBV29-1 to TRBJ2-2, with 7 bases aligning to TRBD2. This CDR3 is built from 13 residues. V lost 1 base, J lost 5 bases, and 1 base stayed unmatched. The germline V gene encodes CDR1 SQVTM and CDR2 ANQGSEA. CDR3 protein: CSVEGTSTGELFF. In nucleotides, the CDR3 is TGCAGCGTTGAAGGGACTAGTACCGGGGAGCTGTTTTTT.

The chain carries TRBV19 and TRBJ1-2; D uncertain. CDR1 and CDR2 (germline): LNHDA, SQIVND (reference sequence). CDR3 length: 14 residues. The V end was cut by 6 bases, the J end by 3 bases, with 14 bases between. The DNA for the CDR3 is TGTGCCAGTAGAGGAGCAGTTTTTGACTATGGCTACACCTTC. Its translation: CASRGAVFDYGYTF.

The gene calls are TRBV5-4 and TRBJ2-2; 7 nucleotides line up with TRBD2. The CDR3 runs to 16 residues. The ends lost 3 bases at V and 3 bases at J; junction bases unmatched: 8. In germline, CDR1 is SGHNT, CDR2 YYREEE (reference sequence). The CDR3 bases are TGTGCCAGCAGCTCAGGCGGGGGATTAGACACCGGGGAGCTGTTTTTT. Protein product: CASSSGGGLDTGELFF.